One sample yielded the 9 T cell receptor beta chains listed below, sequenced in a study of early T cells in non-severe SARS-CoV-2 infection. Each CDR3 protein gets one entry after TCRdb re-called the 5' RACE reads with MiXCR. Among about 110,000 distinct CDR3 sequences listed, approximately 10% were seen once. Sequenced: whole blood. These receptors were taken from an adult who was a healthcare worker with PCR-confirmed SARS-CoV-2 infection or an uninfected control (not recorded which).

In this sample, this clonotype turned up a few times. CDR3 sequence: CASSPPTGGKRTQYF. The CDR3 DNA reads as TGTGCCAGCTCACCACCGACGGGGGGAAAGAGGACCCAGTACTTC. This chain connects TRBV18 to TRBJ2-5, with 7 bases fitting TRBD2. Germline CDR1 KGHSH, CDR2 LQKENI. The CDR3 is 15 residues long. V trimming: 0 bases; J trimming: 7 bases; junction bases outside the gene matches: 8.

This clonotype was found many times. V and J are TRBV6-6 and TRBJ1-3; no firm D call. Trimming left V 3 bases short and J 0 bases short, with 9 bases between. The CDR3 spans 15 residues. Germline values: CDR1 MNHNY, CDR2 SVGAGI (reference sequence). The CDR3 loop reads CASSYSESSGNTIYF. DNA of the CDR3: TGTGCCAGCAGTTATTCCGAAAGCTCTGGAAACACCATATATTTT.

The DNA of the CDR3 is TGTGCCAGCAGTTACTCGGGGGAGACCCAGTACTTC. This gives the protein CASSYSGETQYF. The V and J genes are TRBV6-6 and TRBJ2-5; D unresolved. V was pared by 0 bases and J by 5 bases, with 4 bases between. Germline values: CDR1 MNHNY, CDR2 SVGAGI (reference sequence). The CDR3 spans 12 residues.

The gene calls are TRBV4-2 and TRBJ2-1, with TRBD1 identical over 7 bases. From germline, CDR1 is LGHNA and CDR2 YNFKEQ. The V and J ends lost 3 bases and 5 bases, in that order; junction bases with no gene match: 7. The CDR3 contains 15 residues. The CDR3 bases are TGTGCCAGCAGCCAGCCCGGGACAGAAAACAATGAGCAGTTCTTC. Translation: CASSQPGTENNEQFF.

The chain joins TRBV18 to TRBJ2-3; D is uncertain. The CDR3 contains 15 residues. Trimming stripped 3 bases from V and 0 bases from J, with 10 bases between. Germline CDR1 reads KGHSH; CDR2 reads LQKENI. The chain's CDR3 is CASSPIPISTDTQYF. CDR3 coding DNA: TGTGCCAGCTCACCGATACCTATCAGCACAGATACGCAGTATTTT.

The CDR3 DNA reads TGCAGCGCCATATCTACAGGGGGTTCCTACGAGCAGTACTTC. Translating gives CSAISTGGSYEQYF. The chain is built from TRBV29-1 and TRBJ2-7, with 8 bases fitting TRBD1. V was clipped by 7 bases and J by 1 base; unmatched bases: 9. The CDR3 runs to 14 residues. Germline CDR1 and CDR2: SQVTM and ANQGSEA.

About this clonotype itself: Since a much larger clone is just one base distant, this may be a read error. The CDR3 sequence is CASSLGLAGSFYGQYF. The CDR3 coding sequence is TGTGCCAGCAGTTTAGGGCTGGCAGGGTCATTCTACGGGCAGTACTTC. J is TRBJ2-7 and V is TRBV28; TRBD1 might be the D (5 bases). Germline values: CDR1 MDHEN, CDR2 SYDVKM. The CDR3 extends over 16 amino acids.

This chain joins TRBV9 and TRBJ1-1; TRBD1 is a possible D gene (5 bases). The CDR3 spans 14 residues. V lost 4 bases to trimming and J lost 5 bases, with 15 bases between them. CDR1 is SGDLS, CDR2 YYNGEE, per germline. The CDR3: CASSPPGGVTEAFF. As DNA, the CDR3 is TGTGCCAGCAGCCCCCCTGGGGGTGTTACTGAAGCTTTCTTT.

This clonotype was seen a few times. The chain is built from TRBV7-2 and TRBJ1-1, with TRBD1 as a possible D gene (6 bases). Germline loops: CDR1 SGHTA, CDR2 FQGNSA. V shed 5 bases and J shed 4 bases, with 8 bases lying between them. CDR3 size: 12 residues. This CDR3 is CASSRGLTEAFF. CDR3 DNA sequence: TGTGCCAGCAGCCGGGGGCTCACTGAAGCTTTCTTT.